The 7 T cell receptor beta chains below come from one sample, sequenced in a study of T cells expressing NK-cell markers. Each CDR3 protein gets one entry in TCRdb, which reprocessed the 5' RACE reads and gives no DNA. Recorded for this sample: just under 150,000 distinct CDR3 sequences. Sequencing was carried out using blood T cells: a sorted CD56 or NKG2C T cell subset, CD4+ or CD8+ T cells, or bulk PBMC T cells (not recorded which). These receptors originate from a young man in good health.

V and J are TRBV7-9 and TRBJ2-5; TCRdb calls TRBD1, which cannot be checked without DNA. Per germline, CDR1 SEHNR and CDR2 FQNEAQ (reference sequence). The CDR3 spans 16 residues. CDR3 residues: CASSLGTNWARETQYF.

V gene TRBV7-2 combines with J gene TRBJ2-7; TCRdb proposes TRBD1, but this gene call is untestable without DNA. The CDR3 sequence is 16 residues long. CDR1 is SGHTA and CDR2 is FQGNSA in the germline V gene. The CDR3 spells CASSLDTGTGTYEQYF.

This rearrangement joins TRBV24-1 to TRBJ2-2; the D gene TCRdb calls, TRBD1, cannot be checked with no DNA. CDR1 is KGHDR and CDR2 is SFDVKD in the germline V gene. The CDR3 runs to 14 residues. CDR3 sequence reads: CATSDYTGSGELFF.

The V and J genes are TRBV25-1 and TRBJ2-1. The CDR3 sequence is 13 residues long. Germline V gene sequence: CDR1 MGHDK, CDR2 SYGVNS. The CDR3 spells CASYASLFDEQFF.

V gene TRBV4-1 combines with J gene TRBJ2-4; as DNA is missing, the TRBD2 call by TCRdb cannot be tested. Germline V gives CDR1 MGHRA, CDR2 YSYEKL. The CDR3 runs 16 residues. The CDR3 loop is CASSQHRGDNGGIQYF.

V gene TRBV4-3 combines with J gene TRBJ2-1; absent DNA, TCRdb's TRBD2 call cannot be checked. Germline CDR1 LGHNA, CDR2 YSLEER. The CDR3 runs 15 residues. CDR3 protein: CASSRTGVSVNEQFF.

The chain couples TRBV6-1 to TRBJ2-7; absent DNA, TCRdb's TRBD2 call cannot be checked. CDR3 length: 15 residues. Germline CDR1 reads MNHNS; CDR2 reads SASEGT. Here the CDR3 reads CASSSTSVGSYEQYF.